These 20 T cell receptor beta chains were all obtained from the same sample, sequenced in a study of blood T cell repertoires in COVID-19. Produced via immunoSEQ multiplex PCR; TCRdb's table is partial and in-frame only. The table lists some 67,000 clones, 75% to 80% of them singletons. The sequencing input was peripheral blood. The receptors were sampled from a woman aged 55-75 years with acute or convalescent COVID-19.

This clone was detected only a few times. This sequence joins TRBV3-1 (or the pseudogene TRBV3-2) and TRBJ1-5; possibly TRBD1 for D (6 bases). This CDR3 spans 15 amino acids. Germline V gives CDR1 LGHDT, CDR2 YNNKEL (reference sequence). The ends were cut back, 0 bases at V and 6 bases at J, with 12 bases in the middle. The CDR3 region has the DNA TGTGCCAGCAGCCAAGATGGACTCAGGGGTCAGCCCCAGCATTTT. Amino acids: CASSQDGLRGQPQHF.

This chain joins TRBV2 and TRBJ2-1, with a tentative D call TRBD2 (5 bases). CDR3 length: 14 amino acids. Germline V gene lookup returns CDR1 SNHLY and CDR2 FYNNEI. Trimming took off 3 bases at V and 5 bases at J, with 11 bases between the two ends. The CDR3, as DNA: TGTGCCAGCAGTGAGGAGGCCCTCGACAATGAGCAGTTCTTC. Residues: CASSEEALDNEQFF. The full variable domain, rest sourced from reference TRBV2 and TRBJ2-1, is EPEVTQTPSHQVTQMGQEVILRCVPISNHLYFYWYRQILGQKVEFLVSFYNNEISEKSEIFDDQFSVERPDGSNFTLKIRSTKLEDSAMYFCASSEEALDNEQFFGPGTRLTVL.

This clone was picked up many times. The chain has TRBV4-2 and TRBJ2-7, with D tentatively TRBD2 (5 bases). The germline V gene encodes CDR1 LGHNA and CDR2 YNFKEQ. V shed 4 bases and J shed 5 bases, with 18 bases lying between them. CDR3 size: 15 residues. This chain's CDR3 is CASSRLPGEGNEQYF. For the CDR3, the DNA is TGTGCCAGCAGCCGGCTGCCCGGGGAAGGGAACGAGCAGTACTTC.

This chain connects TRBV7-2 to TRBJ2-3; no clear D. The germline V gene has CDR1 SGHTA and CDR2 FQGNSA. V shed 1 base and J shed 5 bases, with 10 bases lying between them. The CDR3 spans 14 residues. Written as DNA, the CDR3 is TGTGCCAGCAGCTTAGGTCTCTATCAAGATACGCAGTATTTT. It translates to CASSLGLYQDTQYF.

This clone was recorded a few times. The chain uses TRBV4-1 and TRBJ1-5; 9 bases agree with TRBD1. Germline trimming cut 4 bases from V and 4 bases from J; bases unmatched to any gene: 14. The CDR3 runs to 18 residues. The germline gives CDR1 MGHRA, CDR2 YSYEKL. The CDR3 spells CASSPREDLGQGNQPQHF. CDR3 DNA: TGCGCCAGCAGCCCGAGGGAGGATTTGGGACAGGGTAATCAGCCCCAGCATTTT.

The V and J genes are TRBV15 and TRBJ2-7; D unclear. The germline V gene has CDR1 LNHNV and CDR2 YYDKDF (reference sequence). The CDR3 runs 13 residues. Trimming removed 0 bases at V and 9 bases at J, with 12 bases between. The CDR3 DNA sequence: TGTGCCACCAGCAGAGATCTAAGACAACCGCAGTACTTC. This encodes CATSRDLRQPQYF.

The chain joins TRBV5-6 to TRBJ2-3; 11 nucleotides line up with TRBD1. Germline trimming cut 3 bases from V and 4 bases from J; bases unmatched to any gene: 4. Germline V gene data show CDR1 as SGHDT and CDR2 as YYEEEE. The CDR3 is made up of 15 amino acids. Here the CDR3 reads CASSSGQGASDTQYF. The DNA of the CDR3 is TGTGCCAGCAGCTCTGGACAGGGGGCATCAGATACGCAGTATTTT.

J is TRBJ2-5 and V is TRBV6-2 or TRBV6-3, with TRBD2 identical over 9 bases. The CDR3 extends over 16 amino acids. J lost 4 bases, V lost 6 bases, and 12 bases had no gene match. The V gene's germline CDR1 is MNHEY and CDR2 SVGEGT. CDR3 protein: CASSPGTSLRSETQYF. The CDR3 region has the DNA TGTGCCAGCAGCCCTGGGACTAGCCTAAGGTCAGAGACCCAGTACTTC.

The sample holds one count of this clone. CDR3 protein: CASSPTVGGNEQFF. Written as DNA, the CDR3 is TGTGCCAGCAGCCCCACGGTCGGAGGCAATGAGCAGTTCTTC. The genes are TRBV3-1 (or the pseudogene TRBV3-2) and TRBJ2-1; weak D call: TRBD2 (5 bases). The CDR3 totals 14 residues. Germline-derived CDR1 and CDR2 are LGHDT and YNNKEL (reference sequence). V was shortened by 4 bases and J by 6 bases, with 13 bases between the two germline ends.

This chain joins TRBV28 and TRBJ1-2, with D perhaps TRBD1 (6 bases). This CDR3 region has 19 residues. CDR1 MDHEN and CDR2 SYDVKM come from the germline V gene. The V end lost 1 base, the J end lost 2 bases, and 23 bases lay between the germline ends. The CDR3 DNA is TGTGCCAGCAGTTTATATGCAGGGGCCGCACTAAGCGCCAACTATGGCTACACCTTC. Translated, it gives CASSLYAGAALSANYGYTF.

In DNA, the CDR3 is TGTGCCAGCAGCGCAAACGGGGGGGTTGGCACTGAAGCTTTCTTT. Protein sequence: CASSANGGVGTEAFF. This chain connects TRBV6-5 to TRBJ1-1; possibly TRBD1 for D (5 bases). Germline V CDR1 and CDR2: MNHEY, SVGAGI. The CDR3 contains 15 residues. Trimming left V 6 bases short and J 4 bases short, with 18 bases between.

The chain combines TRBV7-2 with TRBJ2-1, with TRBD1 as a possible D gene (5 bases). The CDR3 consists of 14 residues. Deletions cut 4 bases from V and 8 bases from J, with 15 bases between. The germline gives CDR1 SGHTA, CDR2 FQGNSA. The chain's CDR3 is CASSSWTPYDEQFF. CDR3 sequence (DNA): TGTGCCAGCAGCTCCTGGACACCTTACGATGAGCAGTTCTTC. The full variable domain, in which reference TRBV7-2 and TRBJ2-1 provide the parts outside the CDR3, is GAGVSQSPSNKVTEKGKDVELRCDPISGHTALYWYRQSLGQGLEFLIYFQGNSAPDKSGLPSDRFSAERTGGSVSTLTIQRTQQEDSAVYLCASSSWTPYDEQFFGPGTRLTVL.

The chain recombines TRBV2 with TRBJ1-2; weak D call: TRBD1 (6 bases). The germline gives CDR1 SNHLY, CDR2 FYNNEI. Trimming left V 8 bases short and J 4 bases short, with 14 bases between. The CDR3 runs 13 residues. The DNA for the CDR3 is TGTGCCAGCTTAACAGGGAGCACCTATGGCTACACCTTC. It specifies CASLTGSTYGYTF.

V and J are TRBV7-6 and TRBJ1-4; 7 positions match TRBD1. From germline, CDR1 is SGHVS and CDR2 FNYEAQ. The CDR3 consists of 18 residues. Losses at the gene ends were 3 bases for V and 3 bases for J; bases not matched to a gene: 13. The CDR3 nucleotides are TGTGCCAGCAGCTTCTACCCCCACAGGGGCTCGGCTAATGAAAAACTGTTTTTT. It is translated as CASSFYPHRGSANEKLFF. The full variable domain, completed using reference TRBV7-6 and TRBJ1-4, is GAGVSQSPRYKVTKRGQDVALRCDPISGHVSLYWYRQALGQGPEFLTYFNYEAQQDKSGLPNDRFSAERPEGSISTLTIQRTEQRDSAMYRCASSFYPHRGSANEKLFFGSGTQLSVL.

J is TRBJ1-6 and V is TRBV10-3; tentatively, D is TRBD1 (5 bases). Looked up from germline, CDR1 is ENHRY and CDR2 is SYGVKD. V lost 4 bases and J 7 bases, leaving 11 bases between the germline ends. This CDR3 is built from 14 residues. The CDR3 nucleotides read TGTGCCATCAGTGCTCAGGGAAACAATTCACCCCTCCACTTT. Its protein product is CAISAQGNNSPLHF.

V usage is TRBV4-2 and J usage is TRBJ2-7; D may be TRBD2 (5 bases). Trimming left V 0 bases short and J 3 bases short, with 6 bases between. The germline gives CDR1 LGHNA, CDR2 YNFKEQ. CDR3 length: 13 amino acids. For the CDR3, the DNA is TGTGCCAGCAGCCAAGACCGGGACTACGAGCAGTACTTC. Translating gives CASSQDRDYEQYF.

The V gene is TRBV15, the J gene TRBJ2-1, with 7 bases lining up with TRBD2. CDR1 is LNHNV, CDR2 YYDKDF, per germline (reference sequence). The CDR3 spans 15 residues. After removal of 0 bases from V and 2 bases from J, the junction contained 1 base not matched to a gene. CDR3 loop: CATSREGGTYNEQFF. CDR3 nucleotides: TGTGCCACCAGCAGAGAGGGGGGGACCTACAATGAGCAGTTCTTC.

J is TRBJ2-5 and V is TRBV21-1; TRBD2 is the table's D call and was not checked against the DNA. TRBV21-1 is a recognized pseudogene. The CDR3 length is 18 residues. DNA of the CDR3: TGTGCCAGCAGCAAATGGAGGAGACTAGCGGGGGGGCAAGAGACCCAGTACTTC. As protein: CASSKWRRLAGGQETQYF.

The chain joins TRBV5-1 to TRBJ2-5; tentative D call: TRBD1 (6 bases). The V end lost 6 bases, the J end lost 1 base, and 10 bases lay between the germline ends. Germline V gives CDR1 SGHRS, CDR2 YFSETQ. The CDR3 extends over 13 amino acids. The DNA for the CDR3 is TGCGCCAGCAAGAGGGACACCCAAGAGACCCAGTACTTC. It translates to CASKRDTQETQYF. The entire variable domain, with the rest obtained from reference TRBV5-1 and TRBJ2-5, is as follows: KAGVTQTPRYLIKTRGQQVTLSCSPISGHRSVSWYQQTPGQGLQFLFEYFSETQRNKGNFPGRFSGRQFSNSRSEMNVSTLELGDSALYLCASKRDTQETQYFGPGTRLLVL.

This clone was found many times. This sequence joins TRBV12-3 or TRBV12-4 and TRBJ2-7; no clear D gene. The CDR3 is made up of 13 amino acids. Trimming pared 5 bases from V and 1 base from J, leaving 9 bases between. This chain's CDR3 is CASSGSDSYEQYF. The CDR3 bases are TGTGCCAGCAGTGGTTCAGATTCCTACGAGCAGTACTTC.